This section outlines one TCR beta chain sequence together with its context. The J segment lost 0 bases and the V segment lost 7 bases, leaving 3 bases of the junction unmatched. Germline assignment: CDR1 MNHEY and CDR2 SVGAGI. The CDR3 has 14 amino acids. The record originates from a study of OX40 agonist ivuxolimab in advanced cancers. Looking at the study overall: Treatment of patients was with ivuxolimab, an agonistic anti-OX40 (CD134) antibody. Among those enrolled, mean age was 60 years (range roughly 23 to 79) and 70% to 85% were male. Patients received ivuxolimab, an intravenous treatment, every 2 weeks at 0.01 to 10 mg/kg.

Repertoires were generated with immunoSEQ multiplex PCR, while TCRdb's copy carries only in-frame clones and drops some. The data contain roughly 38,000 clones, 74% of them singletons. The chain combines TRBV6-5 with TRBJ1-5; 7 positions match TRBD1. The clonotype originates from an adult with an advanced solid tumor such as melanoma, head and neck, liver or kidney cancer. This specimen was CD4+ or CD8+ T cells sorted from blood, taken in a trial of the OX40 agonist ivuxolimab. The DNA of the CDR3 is TGTGCCAGCACCCAGGGGGGTAGCAATCAGCCCCAGCATTTT. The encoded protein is CASTQGGSNQPQHF.